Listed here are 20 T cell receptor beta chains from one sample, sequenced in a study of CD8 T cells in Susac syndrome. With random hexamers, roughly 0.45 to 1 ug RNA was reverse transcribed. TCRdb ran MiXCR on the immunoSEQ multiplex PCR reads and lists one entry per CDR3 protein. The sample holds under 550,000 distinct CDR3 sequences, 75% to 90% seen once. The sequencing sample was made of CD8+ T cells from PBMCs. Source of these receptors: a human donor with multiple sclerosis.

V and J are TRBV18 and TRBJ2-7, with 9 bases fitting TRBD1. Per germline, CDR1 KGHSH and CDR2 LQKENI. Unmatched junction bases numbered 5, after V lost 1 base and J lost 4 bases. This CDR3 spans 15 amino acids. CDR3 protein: CASSPRDREWYEQYF. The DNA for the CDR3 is TGTGCCAGCTCACCACGGGACAGGGAATGGTACGAGCAGTACTTC.

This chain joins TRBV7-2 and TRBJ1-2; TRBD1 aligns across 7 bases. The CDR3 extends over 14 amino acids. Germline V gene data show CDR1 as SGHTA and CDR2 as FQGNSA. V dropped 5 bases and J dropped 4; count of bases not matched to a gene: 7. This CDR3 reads CASSPTGEGYGYTF. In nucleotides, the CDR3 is TGTGCCAGCAGCCCTACAGGGGAAGGCTATGGCTACACCTTC.

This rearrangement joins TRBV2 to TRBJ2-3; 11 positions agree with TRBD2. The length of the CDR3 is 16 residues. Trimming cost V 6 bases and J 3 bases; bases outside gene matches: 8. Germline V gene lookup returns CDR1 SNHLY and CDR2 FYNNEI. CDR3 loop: CASRTTSGRSTDTQYF. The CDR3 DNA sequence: TGTGCCAGCAGGACTACTAGCGGGAGATCGACAGATACGCAGTATTTT.

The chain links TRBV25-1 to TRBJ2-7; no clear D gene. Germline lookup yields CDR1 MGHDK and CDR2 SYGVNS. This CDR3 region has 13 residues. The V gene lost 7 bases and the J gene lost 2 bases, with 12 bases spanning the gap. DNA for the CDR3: TGTGCCAGCACCTGGCCCGGAGCCTACGAGCAGTACTTC. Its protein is CASTWPGAYEQYF.

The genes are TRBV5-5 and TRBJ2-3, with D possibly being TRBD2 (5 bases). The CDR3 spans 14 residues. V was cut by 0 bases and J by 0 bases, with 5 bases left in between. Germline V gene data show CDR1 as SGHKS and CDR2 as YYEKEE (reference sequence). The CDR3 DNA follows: TGTGCCAGCAGCTTGGTAGCGAGCACAGATACGCAGTATTTT. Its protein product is CASSLVASTDTQYF.

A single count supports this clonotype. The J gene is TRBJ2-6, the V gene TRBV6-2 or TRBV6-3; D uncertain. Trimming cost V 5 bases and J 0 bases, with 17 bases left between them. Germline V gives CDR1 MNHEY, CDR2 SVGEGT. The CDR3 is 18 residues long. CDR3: CASSHERILSSGANVLTF. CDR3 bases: TGTGCCAGCAGTCATGAAAGGATACTCTCCTCTGGGGCCAACGTCCTGACTTTC.

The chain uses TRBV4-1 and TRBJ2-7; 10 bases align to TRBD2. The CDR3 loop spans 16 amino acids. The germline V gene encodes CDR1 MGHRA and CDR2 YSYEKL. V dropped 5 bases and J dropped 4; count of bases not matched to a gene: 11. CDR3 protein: CASSSLLAGEGYEQYF. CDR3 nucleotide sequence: TGCGCCAGCAGCTCTCTCCTAGCGGGGGAGGGGTACGAGCAGTACTTC.

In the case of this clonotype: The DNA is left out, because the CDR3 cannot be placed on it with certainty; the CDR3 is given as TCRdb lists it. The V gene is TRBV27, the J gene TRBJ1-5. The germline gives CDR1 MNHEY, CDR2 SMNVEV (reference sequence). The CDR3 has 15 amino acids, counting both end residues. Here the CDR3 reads CAAVYLCVMVSPSIF.

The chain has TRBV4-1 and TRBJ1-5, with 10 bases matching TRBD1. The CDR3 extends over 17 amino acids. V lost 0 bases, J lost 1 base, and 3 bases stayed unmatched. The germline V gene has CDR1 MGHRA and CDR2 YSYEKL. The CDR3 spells CASSQDDRGHSNQPQHF. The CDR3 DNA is TGCGCCAGCAGCCAAGACGACAGGGGGCACAGCAATCAGCCCCAGCATTTT.

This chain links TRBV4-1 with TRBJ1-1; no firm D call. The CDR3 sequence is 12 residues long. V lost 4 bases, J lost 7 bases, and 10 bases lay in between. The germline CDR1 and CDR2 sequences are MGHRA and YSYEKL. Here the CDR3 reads CASSPFGDEAFF. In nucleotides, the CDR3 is TGCGCCAGCAGCCCGTTCGGGGATGAAGCTTTCTTT.

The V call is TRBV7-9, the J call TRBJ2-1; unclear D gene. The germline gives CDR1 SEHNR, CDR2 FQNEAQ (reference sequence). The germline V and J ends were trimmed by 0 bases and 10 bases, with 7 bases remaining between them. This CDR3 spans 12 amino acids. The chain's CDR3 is CASSLAPNEQFF. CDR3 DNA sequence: TGTGCCAGCAGCTTAGCGCCTAACGAGCAGTTCTTC.

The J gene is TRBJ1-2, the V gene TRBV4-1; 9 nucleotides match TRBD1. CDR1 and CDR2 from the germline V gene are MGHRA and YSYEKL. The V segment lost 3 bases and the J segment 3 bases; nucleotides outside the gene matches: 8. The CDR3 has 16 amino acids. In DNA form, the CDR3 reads TGCGCCAGCAGCCATTGGAACAGGGGGCGCGACTATGGCTACACCTTC. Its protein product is CASSHWNRGRDYGYTF.

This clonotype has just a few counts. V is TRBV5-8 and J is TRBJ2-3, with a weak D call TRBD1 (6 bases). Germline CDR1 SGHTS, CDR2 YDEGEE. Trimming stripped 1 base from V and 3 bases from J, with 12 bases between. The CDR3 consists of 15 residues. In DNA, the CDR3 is TGTGCCAGCAGCTTGACAGGGCAGGGGACAGATACGCAGTATTTT. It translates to CASSLTGQGTDTQYF. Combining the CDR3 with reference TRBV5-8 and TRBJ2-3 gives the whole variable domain EAGVTQSPTHLIKTRGQQATLRCSPISGHTSVYWYQQALGLGLQFLLWYDEGEERNRGNFPPRFSGRQFPNYSSELNVNALELEDSALYLCASSLTGQGTDTQYFGPGTRLTVL.

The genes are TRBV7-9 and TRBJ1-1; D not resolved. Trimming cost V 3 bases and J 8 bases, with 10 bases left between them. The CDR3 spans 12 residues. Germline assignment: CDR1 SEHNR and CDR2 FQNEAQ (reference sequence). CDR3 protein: CASSFGLGEAFF. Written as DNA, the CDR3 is TGTGCCAGCAGCTTTGGACTGGGCGAAGCTTTCTTT.

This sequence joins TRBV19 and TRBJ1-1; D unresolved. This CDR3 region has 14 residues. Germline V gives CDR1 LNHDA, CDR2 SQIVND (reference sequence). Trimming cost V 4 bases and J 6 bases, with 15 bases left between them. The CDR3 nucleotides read TGTGCCAGTAGTAGGCCGGGCCGGTGGGCTGAAGCTTTCTTT. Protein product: CASSRPGRWAEAFF.

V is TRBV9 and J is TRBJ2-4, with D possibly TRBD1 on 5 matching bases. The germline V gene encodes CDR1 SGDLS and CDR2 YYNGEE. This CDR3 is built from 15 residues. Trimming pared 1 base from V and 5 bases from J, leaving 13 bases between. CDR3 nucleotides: TGTGCCAGCAGCGTATATGCGACAGATCAAAACATTCAGTACTTC. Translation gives CASSVYATDQNIQYF.

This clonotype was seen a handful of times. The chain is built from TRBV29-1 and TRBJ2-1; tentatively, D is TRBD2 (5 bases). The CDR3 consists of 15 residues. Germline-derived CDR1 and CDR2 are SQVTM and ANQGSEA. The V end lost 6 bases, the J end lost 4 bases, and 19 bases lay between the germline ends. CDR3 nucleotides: TGCAGCGTCGAGGTGGGAGCGACGTTATACAATGAGCAGTTCTTC. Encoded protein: CSVEVGATLYNEQFF.

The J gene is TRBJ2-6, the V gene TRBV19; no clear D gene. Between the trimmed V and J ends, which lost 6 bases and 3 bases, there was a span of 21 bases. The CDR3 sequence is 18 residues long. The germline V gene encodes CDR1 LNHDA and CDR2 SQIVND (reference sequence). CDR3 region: CASSPTTVFGDGANVLTF. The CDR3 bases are TGTGCCAGTAGCCCCACTACCGTTTTCGGAGATGGGGCCAACGTCCTGACTTTC.

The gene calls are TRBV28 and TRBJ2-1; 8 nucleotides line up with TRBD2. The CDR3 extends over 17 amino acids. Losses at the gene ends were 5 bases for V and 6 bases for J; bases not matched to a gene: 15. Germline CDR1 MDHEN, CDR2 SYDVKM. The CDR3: CASSAPLGLVVFNEQFF. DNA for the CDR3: TGTGCCAGCAGTGCACCCCTGGGACTAGTTGTCTTCAATGAGCAGTTCTTC.

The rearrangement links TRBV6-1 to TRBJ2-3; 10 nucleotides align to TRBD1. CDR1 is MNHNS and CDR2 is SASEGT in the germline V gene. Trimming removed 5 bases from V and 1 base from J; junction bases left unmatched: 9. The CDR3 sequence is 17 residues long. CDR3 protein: CASSISLGTGGTDTQYF. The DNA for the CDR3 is TGTGCCAGCAGTATCTCCTTGGGGACAGGGGGCACAGATACGCAGTATTTT.